Following are 3 T cell receptor beta chains from one sample sequenced in a study of human T cells and chemical hapten exposure. Described time point: patch test 2, 6 weeks after DPC sensitization. Treatment noted: therapeutic diphenylcyclopropenone sensitization with weekly scalp DPC. TCRdb itself ran the RACE reads through MiXCR, one entry per CDR3 protein. The repertoire holds some 54,000 distinct CDR3 sequences, with 9.9% as singletons. The material was whole blood, obtained in connection with sensitization to the hapten diphenylcyclopropenone (DPC). The origin of the receptors is a woman in her fifties or sixties with alopecia areata. Some clones in this sample may be carry-over from other donors' samples.

The V gene is TRBV7-8, the J gene TRBJ1-6; D call uncertain. The CDR3 runs to 12 residues. Germline V gene sequence: CDR1 SGHVS, CDR2 FQNEAQ. V was clipped by 3 bases and J by 15 bases, with 12 bases between them. The CDR3 loop is CASSFRSQLLHF. CDR3 DNA: TGTGCCAGCAGCTTCCGTAGTCAACTCCTCCACTTT.

This clonotype was counted between two and nine times. The CDR3 DNA is TGTGCCAGCAGTCCGCTCTACACCGGGGAGCTGTTTTTT. It encodes CASSPLYTGELFF. The V and J genes are TRBV2 and TRBJ2-2; D gene unclear. Trimming stripped 5 bases from V and 3 bases from J, with 7 bases between. The CDR3 has 13 residues. In germline, CDR1 is SNHLY, CDR2 FYNNEI.

This clonotype was counted a few times. The chain joins TRBV2 to TRBJ2-2; D gene unclear. Germline V lookup: CDR1 SNHLY, CDR2 FYNNEI. Trimming cost V 5 bases and J 7 bases, with 8 bases left between them. This CDR3 has 12 amino acids. The CDR3 coding sequence is TGTGCCAGCAGTATCGACGGCGGGGAGCTGTTTTTT. Its protein is CASSIDGGELFF.